Described below is a single TCR beta chain sequence and its context. Its antigen remains unknown. These data originate in a study of PD-1 blockade in mismatch repair-deficient tumors. Study-wide context: All were previously treated, progressing patients with eleven to twelve mismatch repair-deficient cancer types. Whole-study results and caveats: Tumor-resident clones, often undetectable pretreatment in blood, expanded then contracted after pembrolizumab.

The data were produced by immunoSEQ multiplex PCR, yet TCRdb's version contains in-frame clones alone and is incomplete. This sample has 130,000 or so clones; 85% to 90% occur once, and the top ten carry roughly 13%. V lost 4 bases, J lost 4 bases, and 13 bases lay in between. Germline V gives CDR1 LGHNA, CDR2 YSLEER. The CDR3 has 14 residues. Sequenced material: peripheral blood, taken 44 weeks after starting pembrolizumab. The chain links TRBV4-3 to TRBJ1-2; D is unclear. This receptor was identified in an adult with mismatch repair-deficient cancer. The CDR3, as DNA: TGCGCCAGCAGCCCAGCACGGGTCGGCTATGGCTACACCTTC. Encoded protein: CASSPARVGYGYTF.